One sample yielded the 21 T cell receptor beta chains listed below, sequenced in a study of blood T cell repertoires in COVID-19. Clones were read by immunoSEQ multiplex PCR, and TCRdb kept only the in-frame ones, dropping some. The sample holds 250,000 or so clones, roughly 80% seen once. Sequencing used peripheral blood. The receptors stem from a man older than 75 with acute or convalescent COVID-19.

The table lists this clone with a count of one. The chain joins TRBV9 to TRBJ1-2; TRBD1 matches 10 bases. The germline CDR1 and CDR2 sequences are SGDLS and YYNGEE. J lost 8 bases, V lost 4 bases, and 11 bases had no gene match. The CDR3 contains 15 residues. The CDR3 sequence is CASSISTGGETGYTF. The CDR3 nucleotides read TGTGCCAGCAGCATCTCGACAGGGGGCGAAACGGGCTACACCTTC.

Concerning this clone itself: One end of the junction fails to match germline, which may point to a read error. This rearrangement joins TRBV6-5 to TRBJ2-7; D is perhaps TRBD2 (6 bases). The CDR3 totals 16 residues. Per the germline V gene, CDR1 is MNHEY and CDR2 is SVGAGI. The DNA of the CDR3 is TGTGCCAGCAGTTACATGGCAGGGAAGGGGAGGAGCGAGCAGTGCTTC. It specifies CASSYMAGKGRSEQCF.

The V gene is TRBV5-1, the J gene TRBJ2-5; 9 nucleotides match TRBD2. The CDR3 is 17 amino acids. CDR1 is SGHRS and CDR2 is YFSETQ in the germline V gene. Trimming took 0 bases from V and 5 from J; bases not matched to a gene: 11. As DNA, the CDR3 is TGCGCCAGCAGCTTGGATCGCGGGAGGGCCCATGGGGAGACCCAGTACTTC. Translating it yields CASSLDRGRAHGETQYF.

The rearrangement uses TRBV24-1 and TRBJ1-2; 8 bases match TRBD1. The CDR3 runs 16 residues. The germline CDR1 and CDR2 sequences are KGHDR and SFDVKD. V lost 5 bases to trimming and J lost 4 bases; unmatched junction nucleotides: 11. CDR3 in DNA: TGTGCCACCAGTGCCCGACCGACAGGGGAACCCTATGGCTACACCTTC. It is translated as CATSARPTGEPYGYTF.

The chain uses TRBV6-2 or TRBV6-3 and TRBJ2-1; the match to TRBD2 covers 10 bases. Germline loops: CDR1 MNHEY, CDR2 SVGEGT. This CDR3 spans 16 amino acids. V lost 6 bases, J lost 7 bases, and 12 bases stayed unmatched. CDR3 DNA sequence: TGTGCCAGCAGCGGACGGTCTAGCGGGAGTATAAATGAGCAGTTCTTC. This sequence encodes CASSGRSSGSINEQFF.

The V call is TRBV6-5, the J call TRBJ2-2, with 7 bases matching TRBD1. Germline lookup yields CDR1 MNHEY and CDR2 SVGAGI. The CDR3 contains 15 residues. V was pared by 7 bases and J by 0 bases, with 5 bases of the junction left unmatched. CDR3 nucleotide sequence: TGTGCCAGCACCCCGGGACAGCCGAACACCGGGGAGCTGTTTTTT. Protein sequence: CASTPGQPNTGELFF.

In nucleotides, the CDR3 is TGCGCCAGCAGCTCAGGGACGGACAGGATCAACACTGAAGCTTTCTTT. As protein: CASSSGTDRINTEAFF. The rearrangement links TRBV5-1 to TRBJ1-1; 7 bases map to TRBD1. The CDR3 consists of 16 residues. Looked up from germline, CDR1 is SGHRS and CDR2 is YFSETQ. V gave up 3 bases and J gave up 2 bases; unmatched junction bases: 10.

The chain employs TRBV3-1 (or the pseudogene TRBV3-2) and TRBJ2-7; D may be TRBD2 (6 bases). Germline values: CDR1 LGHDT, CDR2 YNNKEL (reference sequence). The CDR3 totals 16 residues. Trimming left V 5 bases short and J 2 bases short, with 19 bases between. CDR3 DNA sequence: TGTGCCAGCAGCGGGTCTGTGGGGGGAGCCGCCTACGAGCAGTACTTC. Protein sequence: CASSGSVGGAAYEQYF.

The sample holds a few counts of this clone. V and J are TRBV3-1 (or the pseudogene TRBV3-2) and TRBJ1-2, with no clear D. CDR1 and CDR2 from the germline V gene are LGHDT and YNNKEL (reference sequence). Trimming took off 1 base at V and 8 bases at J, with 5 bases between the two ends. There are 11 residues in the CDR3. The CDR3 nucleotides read TGTGCCAGCAGCCAAGGAGGAGGCTACACCTTC. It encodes CASSQGGGYTF.

DNA of the CDR3: TGTGCCATCAGATCATCCGGGGGGATGGGTGAAAAACTGTTTTTT. It encodes CAIRSSGGMGEKLFF. The chain is built from TRBV10-3 and TRBJ1-4; D is perhaps TRBD1 (5 bases). This CDR3 region has 15 residues. Germline V CDR1 and CDR2: ENHRY, SYGVKD. V lost 6 bases, J lost 7 bases, and 18 bases lay in between.

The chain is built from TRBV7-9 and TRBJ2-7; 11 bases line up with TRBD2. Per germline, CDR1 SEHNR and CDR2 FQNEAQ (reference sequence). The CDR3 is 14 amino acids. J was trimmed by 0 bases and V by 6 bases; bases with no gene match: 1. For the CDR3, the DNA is TGTGCCAGCAGGACTAGCGGGAACTCCTACGAGCAGTACTTC. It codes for CASRTSGNSYEQYF.

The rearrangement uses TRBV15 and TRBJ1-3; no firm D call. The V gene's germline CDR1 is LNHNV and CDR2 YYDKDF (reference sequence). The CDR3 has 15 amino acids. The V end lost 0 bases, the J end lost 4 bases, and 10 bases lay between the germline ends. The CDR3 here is CATSRDGGGGNTIYF. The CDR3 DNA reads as TGTGCCACCAGCAGAGATGGAGGTGGGGGAAACACCATATATTTT.

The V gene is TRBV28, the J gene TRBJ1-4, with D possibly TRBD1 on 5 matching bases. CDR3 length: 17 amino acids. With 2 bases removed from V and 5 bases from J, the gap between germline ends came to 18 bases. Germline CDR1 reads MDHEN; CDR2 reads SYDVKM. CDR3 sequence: CASSLRVAGGLNEKLFF. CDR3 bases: TGTGCCAGCAGTTTAAGAGTCGCGGGGGGACTGAATGAAAAACTGTTTTTT.

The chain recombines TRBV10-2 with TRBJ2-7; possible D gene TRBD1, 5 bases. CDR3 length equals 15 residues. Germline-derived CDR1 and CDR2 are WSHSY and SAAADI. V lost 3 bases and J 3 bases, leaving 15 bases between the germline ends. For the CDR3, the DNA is TGCGCCAGCAGTGAAATTCGGACACACTACTACGAGCAGTACTTC. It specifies CASSEIRTHYYEQYF.

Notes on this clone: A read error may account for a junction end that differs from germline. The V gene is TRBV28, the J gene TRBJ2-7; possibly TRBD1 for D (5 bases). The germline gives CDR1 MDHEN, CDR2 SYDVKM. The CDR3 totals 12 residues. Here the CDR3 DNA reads TGTGCCAGCAGTTTGCCCCACAGGCCTCGAGGCTTC. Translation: CASSLPHRPRGF.

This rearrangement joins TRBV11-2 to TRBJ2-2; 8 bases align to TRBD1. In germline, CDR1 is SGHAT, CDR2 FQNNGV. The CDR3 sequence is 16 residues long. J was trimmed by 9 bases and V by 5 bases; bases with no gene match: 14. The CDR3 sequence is CASSRGTGPHNRELFF. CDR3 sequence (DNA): TGTGCCAGCAGCCGAGGGACAGGACCCCACAACCGGGAGCTGTTTTTT.

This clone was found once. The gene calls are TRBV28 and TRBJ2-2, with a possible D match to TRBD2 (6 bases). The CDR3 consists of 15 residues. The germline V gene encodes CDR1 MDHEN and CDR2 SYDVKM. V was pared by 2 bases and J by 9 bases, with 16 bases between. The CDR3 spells CASSLSPGDTRELFF. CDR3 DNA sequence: TGTGCCAGCAGTTTAAGTCCGGGAGATACCCGGGAGCTGTTTTTT.

In nucleotides, the CDR3 is TGTGCCAGCACCCCAGGGGGGAGATACGAGCAGTACTTC. Translated, it gives CASTPGGRYEQYF. The gene calls are TRBV6-6 and TRBJ2-7, with a weak D call TRBD1 (7 bases). The germline gives CDR1 MNHNY, CDR2 SVGAGI (reference sequence). V lost 7 bases, J lost 4 bases, and 14 bases lay in between. The length of the CDR3 is 13 residues.

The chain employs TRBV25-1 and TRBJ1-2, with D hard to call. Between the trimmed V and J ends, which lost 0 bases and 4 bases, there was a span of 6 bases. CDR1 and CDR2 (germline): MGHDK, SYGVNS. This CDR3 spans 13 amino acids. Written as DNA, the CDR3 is TGTGCCAGCAGTGAATATAGAGGCTATGGCTACACCTTC. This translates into CASSEYRGYGYTF.

CDR3 in DNA: TGTGCCAGCAGCTTAAATCTGCGACAGGGACGTACCTACGAGCAGTACTTC. This sequence encodes CASSLNLRQGRTYEQYF. The chain recombines TRBV7-2 with TRBJ2-7; TRBD1 matches at 7 bases. Germline values: CDR1 SGHTA, CDR2 FQGNSA. The CDR3 runs 17 residues. After removal of 2 bases from V and 2 bases from J, the junction contained 12 bases not matched to a gene.

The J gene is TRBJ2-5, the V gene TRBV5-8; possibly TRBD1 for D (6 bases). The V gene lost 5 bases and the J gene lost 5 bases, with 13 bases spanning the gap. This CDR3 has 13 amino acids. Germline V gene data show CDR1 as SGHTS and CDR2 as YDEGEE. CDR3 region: CASRGWQGETQYF. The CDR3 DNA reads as TGTGCCAGCAGGGGCTGGCAGGGGGAGACCCAGTACTTC.